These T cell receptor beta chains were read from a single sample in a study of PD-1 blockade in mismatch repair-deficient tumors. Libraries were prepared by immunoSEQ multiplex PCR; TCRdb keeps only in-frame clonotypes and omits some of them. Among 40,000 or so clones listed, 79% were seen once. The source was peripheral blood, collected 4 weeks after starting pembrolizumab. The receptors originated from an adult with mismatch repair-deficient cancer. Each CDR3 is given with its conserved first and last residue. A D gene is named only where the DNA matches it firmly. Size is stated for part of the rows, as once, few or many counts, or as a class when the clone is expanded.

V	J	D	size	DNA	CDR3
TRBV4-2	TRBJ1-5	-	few	TGTGCCAGCAGTCGGATAGAGGGGAGCAATCAGCCCCAGCATTTT	CASSRIEGSNQPQHF
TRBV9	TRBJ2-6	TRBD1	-	TGTGCCAGCAGCGACACGACAGGGGATGGGGCCAACGTCCTGACTTTC	CASSDTTGDGANVLTF
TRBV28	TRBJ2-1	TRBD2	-	TGTGCCAGCAGTTTGGAGACTAGCGGGAGGTTGGGTGAGCAGTTCTTC	CASSLETSGRLGEQFF
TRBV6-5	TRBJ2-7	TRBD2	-	TGTGCCAGCAGGAGATCTAGCGGATCCTCCTACGAGCAGTACTTC	CASRRSSGSSYEQYF
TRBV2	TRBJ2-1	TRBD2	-	TGTGCCAGCAGGACCCGGGAGGGCCTATTCAATGAGCAGTTCTTC	CASRTREGLFNEQFF
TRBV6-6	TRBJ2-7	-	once	TGTGCCAGCAGTTACCGAACCTACGAGCAGTACTTC	CASSYRTYEQYF
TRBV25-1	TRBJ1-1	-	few	TGTGCCAGCAGTGACAAGAACACTGAAGCTTTCTTT	CASSDKNTEAFF
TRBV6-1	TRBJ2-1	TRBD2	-	TGTGCCAGCAGTGGACTAGCGGGGGAGCAGTTCTTC	CASSGLAGEQFF
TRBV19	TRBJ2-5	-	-	TGTGCCAGTAGTATAGATTCGAGTCCGACGGAGACCCAGTACTTC	CASSIDSSPTETQYF
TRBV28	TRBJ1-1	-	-	TGTGCCAGCAGCTCCGACGCTGAAGCTTTCTTT	CASSSDAEAFF
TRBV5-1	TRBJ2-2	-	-	TGCGCCAGCAGCTTGGCTGGGAACACCGGGGAGCTGTTTTTT	CASSLAGNTGELFF
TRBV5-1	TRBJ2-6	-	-	TGCGCCAGCAGCTTGGGGGCGGGGAGCACTGGGGCCAACGTCCTGACTTTC	CASSLGAGSTGANVLTF
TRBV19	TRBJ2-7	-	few	TGTGCCAGTGGCCTTTGGGATGGGGACGAGCAGTACTTC	CASGLWDGDEQYF
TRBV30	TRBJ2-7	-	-	TGTGCCTGGAGTTTGGGCAATGACTACGAGCAGTACTTC	CAWSLGNDYEQYF
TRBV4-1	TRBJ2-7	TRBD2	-	TGCGCCAGCAGCCAAGCGGGACTAGCGGGAGTGGCATCTCACTACGAGCAGTACTTC	CASSQAGLAGVASHYEQYF
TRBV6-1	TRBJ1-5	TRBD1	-	TGTGCCAGCAGTGGGAGTCCCGGGACAGGGATGTATAGCAATCAGCCCCAGCATTTT	CASSGSPGTGMYSNQPQHF
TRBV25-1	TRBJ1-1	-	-	TGTGCCAGCAGACAGAATTTTAACACTGAAGCTTTCTTT	CASRQNFNTEAFF
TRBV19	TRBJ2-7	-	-	TGTGCCAGTAGTATGGCCTGGGACGGACCCACCTCCTACGAGCAGTACTTC	CASSMAWDGPTSYEQYF
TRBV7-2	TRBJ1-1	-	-	TGTGCCAGCAGCCCGATCGGGACATACAAAAATTTAGACACTGAAGCTTTCTTT	CASSPIGTYKNLDTEAFF
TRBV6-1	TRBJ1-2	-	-	TGTGCCAGCGGGAATAATGGCTACACCTTC	CASGNNGYTF
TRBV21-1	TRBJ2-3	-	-	TGTGCCAGCAGCAAAGCAGGCCCGAACCACCCAGATACGCAGTATTTT	CASSKAGPNHPDTQYF
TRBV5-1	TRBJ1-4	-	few	TGCGCCAGCAGCTTGGGGGACAACTGGAATGAAAAACTGTTTTTT	CASSLGDNWNEKLFF
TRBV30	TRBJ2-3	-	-	TGTGCCTGGAGCCGGGAGAGGAGGGGACGGACAGATACGCAGTATTTT	CAWSRERRGRTDTQYF
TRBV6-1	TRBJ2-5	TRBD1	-	TGTGCCAGCAGTGTCGGACAGGGACAAGAGACCCAGTACTTC	CASSVGQGQETQYF
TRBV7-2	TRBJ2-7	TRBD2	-	TGTGCCAGCAGCCTCCCGGGACTAGCGGGAGTTGGCGAGCAGTACTTC	CASSLPGLAGVGEQYF
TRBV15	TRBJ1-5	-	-	TGTGCCACCAGCAGAGATCCAGGGGTCAGTCAGCCCCAGCATTTT	CATSRDPGVSQPQHF
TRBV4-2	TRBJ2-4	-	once	TGTGCCAGCAGCCTCGGGACATCACCAGCCAAAAACATTCAGTACTTC	CASSLGTSPAKNIQYF
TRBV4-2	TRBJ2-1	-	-	TGTGCCAGCAGCCAAGATGTAGGCGTCGGGAGCTTAAGAAATGAGCAGTTCTTC	CASSQDVGVGSLRNEQFF
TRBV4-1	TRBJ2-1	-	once	TGCACCAGCAGCCAAGCGGCGTCGGGTTCGTACAATGAGCAGTTCTTC	CTSSQAASGSYNEQFF
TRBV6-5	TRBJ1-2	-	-	TGTGCCAGCAGTTACCAAGGGGGTGAGGACTATGGCTACACCTTC	CASSYQGGEDYGYTF
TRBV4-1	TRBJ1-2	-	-	TGCGCCAGCAGCGAGATAGGGGCCTATGGCTACACCTTC	CASSEIGAYGYTF
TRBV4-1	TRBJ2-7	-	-	TGCGCCAGCAGCCAAGAGGAGGGGGTAGGATACGAGCAGTACTTC	CASSQEEGVGYEQYF
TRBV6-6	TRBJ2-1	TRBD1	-	TGTGCCAGCAGATTAGGACAGGGGGTCTACAATGAGCAGTTCTTC	CASRLGQGVYNEQFF
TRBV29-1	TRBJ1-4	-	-	TGCAGCGTTCGATTTACTAATGAAAAACTGTTTTTT	CSVRFTNEKLFF
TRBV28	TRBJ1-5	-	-	TGTGCCAGCAGCCGGTGGGGGAACCCTCAGCCCCAGCATTTT	CASSRWGNPQPQHF
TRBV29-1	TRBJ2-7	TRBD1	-	TGCAGCGCCGGGACAGGGAATGACGAGCAGTACTTC	CSAGTGNDEQYF